This TCR beta chain is drawn from a study of blood T cell repertoires in COVID-19 (TCRdb year 2020). Turning to the overall study: Samples covering the acute and convalescent phases of COVID-19 were provided by collaborators in the United States, Italy and Spain. The prospective study material was composed of cDNA or gDNA derived from T cells, B-cell-depleted T cells, or PBMCs. Subjects who had been exposed to COVID-19, were actively infected with it, or had recovered from it provided the deeply sampled blood TCRbeta repertoires that made up the dataset. The repertoires were made available in a free public database intended to serve as a resource for research on the immune response to SARS-CoV-2. The samples were drawn from two sources: the first 160 participants of the ongoing ImmuneRACE study, and fewer than 1,500 subjects contributed by 6 global collaborators. Sample metadata almost always included a de-identified subject ID, COVID-19 status, age in years and sex. Where available, HLA class I and class II types were obtained from metadata supplied by the sample provider rather than from assay-based typing. What the study reported, not specific to this receptor: The amount of clinical and demographic metadata varied by source and participant and was provided uncurated.

Relative to germline, V is 1 base shorter and J is 4 bases shorter, with 16 bases between their ends. The CDR3 measures 16 amino acids from cysteine to phenylalanine. The DNA shown is the 48-base CDR3, in frame from base 1. CDR1 and CDR2 were assigned from the germline V gene as SNHLY and FYNNEI. TCRbeta CDR3 regions were amplified from genomic DNA using the immunoSEQ Assay, a bias-controlled multiplex PCR. On the study's bioinformatics: The number of nucleated cells in each sample was estimated by amplification of reference gene primers within the assay. Sequence reads were collapsed and filtered to measure the absolute abundance of every unique TCRbeta CDR3 rearrangement. For each sample, productive Simpson clonality was calculated by taking the square root of Simpson's diversity index across productive rearrangements. TCRdb took over this immuneACCESS table, retaining in-frame rearrangements with V and J assigned. Such tables are incomplete; in checked studies, under half of the missing clones stem from an unresolved V gene, and the remainder is unexplained. The V and J calls and clone size were taken over from that table, and D and trimming were inferred from the DNA. This sample comprises around 300,000 clones, 86% of them detected only once. The top ten hold less than 2.5% of the sample.

Of note for this clone: Its antigen is still unknown. Base qualities are not recorded, but no much larger clone differs from it by a single base.

Samples from volunteer blood donors who had recovered from COVID-19 were contributed by a second Seattle source. The collaborating institutions used their own protocols to collect whole blood in K2EDTA tubes. Collaborator samples were shipped for TCRbeta analysis as frozen whole blood, isolated PBMCs, or DNA extracted from either sample type. The TCR was taken from a woman aged 25 to 39 who had recovered from COVID-19. Here the chain combines TRBV2 and TRBJ1-2, with the D gene not confidently named. Specimen: peripheral blood. The CDR3 reads CASSEDVGLSSYGYTF. The DNA sequence is TGTGCCAGCAGTGAAGATGTTGGACTTTCGTCCTATGGCTACACCTTC. When the CDR3 is completed using the reference TRBV2 and TRBJ1-2 genes on either side, the full variable domain is EPEVTQTPSHQVTQMGQEVILRCVPISNHLYFYWYRQILGQKVEFLVSFYNNEISEKSEIFDDQFSVERPDGSNFTLKIRSTKLEDSAMYFCASSEDVGLSSYGYTFGSGTRLTVV.